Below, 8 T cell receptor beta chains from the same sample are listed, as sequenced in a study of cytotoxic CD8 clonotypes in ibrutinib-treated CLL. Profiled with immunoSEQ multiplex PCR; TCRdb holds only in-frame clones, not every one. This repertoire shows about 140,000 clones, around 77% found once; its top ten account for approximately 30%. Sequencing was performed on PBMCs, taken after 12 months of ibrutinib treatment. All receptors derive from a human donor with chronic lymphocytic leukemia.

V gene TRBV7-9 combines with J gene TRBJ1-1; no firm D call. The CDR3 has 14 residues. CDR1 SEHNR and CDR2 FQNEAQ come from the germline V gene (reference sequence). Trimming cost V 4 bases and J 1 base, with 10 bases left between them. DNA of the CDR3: TGTGCCAGCAGCTCCTGGGTCAAGAACACTGAAGCTTTCTTT. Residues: CASSSWVKNTEAFF.

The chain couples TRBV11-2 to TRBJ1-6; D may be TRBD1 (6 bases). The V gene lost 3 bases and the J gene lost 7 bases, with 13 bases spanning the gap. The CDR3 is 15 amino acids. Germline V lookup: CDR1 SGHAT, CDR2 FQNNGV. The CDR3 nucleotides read TGTGCCAGCAGCTTCGGGCAGGGGTGGAATTCACCCCTCCACTTT. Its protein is CASSFGQGWNSPLHF.

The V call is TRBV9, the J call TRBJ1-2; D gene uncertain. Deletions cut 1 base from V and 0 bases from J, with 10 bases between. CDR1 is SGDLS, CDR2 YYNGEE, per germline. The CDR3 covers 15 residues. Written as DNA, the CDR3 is TGTGCCAGCAGCGTAACTACCTCAGCTAACTATGGCTACACCTTC. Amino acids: CASSVTTSANYGYTF.

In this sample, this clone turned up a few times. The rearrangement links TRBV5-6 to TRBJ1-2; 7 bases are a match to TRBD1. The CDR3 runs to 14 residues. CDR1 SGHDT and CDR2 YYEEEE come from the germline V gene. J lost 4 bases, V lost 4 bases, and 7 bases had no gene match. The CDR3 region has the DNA TGTGCCAGCAGCGGCGTAGGGACAGTCTATGGCTACACCTTC. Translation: CASSGVGTVYGYTF.

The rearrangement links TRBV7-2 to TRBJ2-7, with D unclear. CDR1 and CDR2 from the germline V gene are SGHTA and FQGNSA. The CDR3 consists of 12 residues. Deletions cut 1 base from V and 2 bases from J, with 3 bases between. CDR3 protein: CASSLGAYEQYF. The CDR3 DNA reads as TGTGCCAGCAGCTTAGGTGCCTACGAGCAGTACTTC.

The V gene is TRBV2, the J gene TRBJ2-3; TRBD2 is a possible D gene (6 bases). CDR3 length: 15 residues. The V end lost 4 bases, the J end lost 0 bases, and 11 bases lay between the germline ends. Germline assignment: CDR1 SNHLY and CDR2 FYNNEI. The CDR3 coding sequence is TGTGCCAGCAGTGCACTACGGGGGAGCACAGATACGCAGTATTTT. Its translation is CASSALRGSTDTQYF. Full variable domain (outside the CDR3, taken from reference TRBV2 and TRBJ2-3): EPEVTQTPSHQVTQMGQEVILRCVPISNHLYFYWYRQILGQKVEFLVSFYNNEISEKSEIFDDQFSVERPDGSNFTLKIRSTKLEDSAMYFCASSALRGSTDTQYFGPGTRLTVL.

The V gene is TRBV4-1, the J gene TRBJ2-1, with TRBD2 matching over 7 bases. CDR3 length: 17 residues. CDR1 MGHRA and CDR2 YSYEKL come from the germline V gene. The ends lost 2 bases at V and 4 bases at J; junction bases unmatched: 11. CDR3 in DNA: TGCGCCAGCAGCCAATGGGCGGGAGAAGCTTCTTACAATGAGCAGTTCTTC. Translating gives CASSQWAGEASYNEQFF.

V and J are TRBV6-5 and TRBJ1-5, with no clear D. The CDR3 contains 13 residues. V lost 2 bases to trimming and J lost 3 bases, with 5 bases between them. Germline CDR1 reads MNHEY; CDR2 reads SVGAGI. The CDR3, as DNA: TGTGCCAGCAGTTACGGGCTCAATCAGCCCCAGCATTTT. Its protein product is CASSYGLNQPQHF.